This passage covers 22 T cell receptor beta chains from one sample sequenced in a study of Graves' ophthalmopathy and Graves' hyperthyroidism (dated by TCRdb to the late 2010s). The sequencing machine was an Illumina HiSeq 2000. For repertoire sequencing, TCR beta CDR3 regions were amplified from RNA transcripts. A first-round RT-PCR used HTBI primers with the Qiagen OneStep RT-PCR kit, followed by a second-round multiplex PCR, size selection and purification. Using fastp at Q25 and MiXCR, TCRdb reprocessed the public reads and kept productive beta chains. Rows matching on CDR3 protein sequence are summarized as one entry with the most common DNA and genes. Recorded for this sample are 680,000 or so distinct CDR3 sequences; around a fifth of them occurred a single time. Jointly, the top ten make up 7.1% of the sample. The sample taken for sequencing was peripheral blood. Receptor source: a young woman with stable Graves' hyperthyroidism. Some clones in this sample may be carry-over from other donors' samples. Donor details come from another sample of the same person, matched by shared clones.

This clonotype was seen many times. This chain connects TRBV19 to TRBJ1-5, with D hard to call. The CDR3 has 12 amino acids. Germline-derived CDR1 and CDR2 are LNHDA and SQIVND (reference sequence). V lost 4 bases and J 5 bases, leaving 6 bases between the germline ends. The CDR3 DNA sequence: TGTGCCAGTAGTAAACGGTATCAGCCCCAGCATTTT. Translating it yields CASSKRYQPQHF.

This clonotype was seen a handful of times. The gene calls are TRBV18 and TRBJ1-5; tentative D call: TRBD1 (5 bases). Germline values: CDR1 KGHSH, CDR2 LQKENI. The CDR3 runs 14 residues. Deletions cut 6 bases from V and 2 bases from J, with 11 bases between. DNA for the CDR3: TGTGCCAGCTCGGACTGGGACGGCAATCAGCCCCAGCATTTT. Translated: CASSDWDGNQPQHF.

This clonotype was detected ten times or more. The chain recombines TRBV29-1 with TRBJ2-7, with 8 bases aligning to TRBD2. The CDR3 is made up of 13 amino acids. The J segment lost 3 bases and the V segment lost 4 bases, leaving 5 bases of the junction unmatched. CDR1 and CDR2 (germline): SQVTM, ANQGSEA. The CDR3 loop reads CSVGEGLDYEQYF. As DNA, the CDR3 is TGCAGCGTTGGGGAGGGACTAGACTACGAGCAGTACTTC.

This clonotype was seen many times. The rearrangement uses TRBV6-2 or TRBV6-3 and TRBJ2-2; D perhaps matches TRBD2 (6 bases). The germline V gene has CDR1 MNHEY and CDR2 SVGEGT. CDR3 size: 18 residues. The V and J ends lost 7 bases and 2 bases respectively, with 23 bases between them. Here the CDR3 DNA reads TGTGCCAGCACCCCCAAAGGGACTCACGTGTCCAACACCGGGGAGCTGTTTTTT. Its translation is CASTPKGTHVSNTGELFF.

This clonotype was seen ten or more times. The chain recombines TRBV6-5 with TRBJ1-1, with D unclear. V lost 6 bases and J lost 3, with 14 bases in between. Germline-derived CDR1 and CDR2 are MNHEY and SVGAGI. The CDR3 is 14 residues long. CDR3 nucleotides: TGTGCCAGCAGAGTCAGGTTACTCGACACTGAAGCTTTCTTT. Protein product: CASRVRLLDTEAFF.

In its sample, this clonotype was seen a few times. The chain recombines TRBV6-1 with TRBJ2-4; TRBD1 matches 8 bases. Looked up from germline, CDR1 is MNHNS and CDR2 is SASEGT. Germline trimming cut 8 bases from V and 8 bases from J; bases unmatched to any gene: 11. This CDR3 region has 14 residues. CDR3 protein: CASGLPGGADIQYF. The CDR3 nucleotides are TGTGCCAGCGGACTACCAGGGGGCGCGGACATTCAGTACTTC.

V gene TRBV19 combines with J gene TRBJ1-1; unclear D gene. Germline V gene lookup returns CDR1 LNHDA and CDR2 SQIVND (reference sequence). V was shortened by 6 bases and J by 4 bases, with 12 bases between the two germline ends. This CDR3 contains 13 residues. CDR3 nucleotide sequence: TGTGCCAGTAGGGGAGGGATTGGCACTGAAGCTTTCTTT. Amino acids: CASRGGIGTEAFF.

This clonotype has a handful of counts. Given a much more abundant clone one base away, this may be a read error. The chain employs TRBV10-3 and TRBJ2-5, with 8 bases matching TRBD1. The CDR3 sequence is 13 residues long. Germline CDR1 and CDR2: ENHRY and SYGVKD. The CDR3 DNA reads as TGTGCCACCGAGGGACAGGTCGAAGAGACCAAGTACTTC. Its translation: CATEGQVEETKYF.

In this sample, this clonotype turned up many times. This chain connects TRBV12-3 or TRBV12-4 to TRBJ1-1, with D unclear. With 5 bases removed from V and 1 base from J, the gap between germline ends came to 11 bases. The CDR3 is made up of 14 amino acids. The CDR3 region is CASSGGMTNTEAFF. The CDR3 DNA sequence: TGTGCCAGCAGTGGTGGGATGACGAACACTGAAGCTTTCTTT.

This clonotype was picked up many times. This chain uses TRBV12-3 or TRBV12-4 with TRBJ2-7; 13 positions match TRBD2. With 5 bases clipped from V and 5 bases from J, the junction kept 9 bases outside the gene matches. This CDR3 region has 16 residues. The CDR3: CASSILGLAGSHEQYF. The CDR3 nucleotides read TGTGCCAGCAGTATACTGGGACTAGCGGGATCCCACGAGCAGTACTTC.

This sequence joins TRBV7-6 and TRBJ1-6; 8 bases fit TRBD1. Germline assignment: CDR1 SGHVS and CDR2 FNYEAQ. J was trimmed by 5 bases and V by 5 bases; bases with no gene match: 5. The CDR3 is 15 residues long. Here the CDR3 reads CASSAQGADNSPLHF. In DNA form, the CDR3 reads TGTGCCAGCAGCGCCCAGGGGGCGGATAATTCACCCCTCCACTTT.

This clonotype has a count of ten or more. The chain recombines TRBV12-3 or TRBV12-4 with TRBJ1-1, with TRBD1 matching over 7 bases. The trim removed 5 bases at V and 1 base at J, leaving 10 bases unmatched. The CDR3 covers 16 residues. CDR3 sequence: CASSPQGGAQNTEAFF. The CDR3 DNA follows: TGTGCCAGCAGTCCTCAGGGGGGGGCCCAGAACACTGAAGCTTTCTTT.

The CDR3 sequence is CASSLRGSAEAFF. DNA of the CDR3: TGTGCCAGCAGCTTACGAGGATCAGCCGAAGCTTTCTTT. The V gene is TRBV7-3, the J gene TRBJ1-1; D call uncertain. Germline CDR1 SGHTA, CDR2 FQGTGA. The CDR3 sequence is 13 residues long. V was pared by 2 bases and J by 8 bases, with 12 bases between.

This clonotype came up many times. The chain links TRBV20-1 to TRBJ2-7; perhaps TRBD1 as D (5 bases). The CDR3 loop spans 14 amino acids. V shed 1 base and J shed 5 bases, with 15 bases lying between them. Germline V gene data show CDR1 as DFQATT and CDR2 as SNEGSKA (reference sequence). The CDR3 DNA follows: TGCAGTGCTAGAGGGGGCTTCGGTGGGGACGAGCAGTACTTC. Translating it yields CSARGGFGGDEQYF.

Many counts were recorded for this clonotype. J is TRBJ1-1 and V is TRBV12-3 or TRBV12-4, with 7 bases identical to TRBD1. With V trimmed by 0 bases and J by 6 bases, 1 base remained unmatched. The CDR3 is made up of 13 amino acids. The CDR3 sequence: CASSLAGGPEAFF. CDR3 nucleotides: TGTGCCAGCAGTTTAGCAGGGGGCCCTGAAGCTTTCTTT.

The genes are TRBV6-5 and TRBJ1-5, with D perhaps TRBD1 (6 bases). The V and J ends lost 7 bases and 2 bases respectively, with 15 bases between them. This CDR3 is built from 15 residues. Germline V gives CDR1 MNHEY, CDR2 SVGAGI. The CDR3 sequence: CASTLRGLGNQPQHF. CDR3 nucleotide sequence: TGTGCCAGCACTTTACGGGGGCTCGGCAATCAGCCCCAGCATTTT.

In the case of this clonotype: A much bigger clone sits one base away, suggesting this may be a read error. This chain's CDR3 is CASSPLDRGPPLGELFF. As DNA, the CDR3 is TGTGCCAGCAGTCCCTTGGACAGGGGGCCGCCTTTAGGGGAGCTGTTTTTT. The chain joins TRBV27 to TRBJ2-2, with TRBD1 matching over 11 bases. Trimming cost V 5 bases and J 8 bases; bases outside gene matches: 13. The germline V gene encodes CDR1 MNHEY and CDR2 SMNVEV (reference sequence). This CDR3 is built from 17 residues.

The V and J genes are TRBV5-1 and TRBJ1-5; perhaps TRBD1 as D (5 bases). The CDR3 has 16 amino acids. Per the germline V gene, CDR1 is SGHRS and CDR2 is YFSETQ. Trimming shortened V by 0 bases and J by 2 bases, and 12 bases separated the two germline ends. The CDR3 spells CASSLEPGSGNQPQHF. CDR3 nucleotides: TGCGCCAGCAGCTTGGAGCCAGGGTCAGGCAATCAGCCCCAGCATTTT.

The chain has TRBV11-2 and TRBJ2-7; weak D call: TRBD2 (7 bases). CDR1 and CDR2 (germline): SGHAT, FQNNGV. This CDR3 is 17 amino acids long. Trimming took off 2 bases at V and 0 bases at J, with 17 bases between the two ends. The CDR3 region is CASSLSLRGGLSYEQYF. As DNA, the CDR3 is TGTGCCAGCAGCTTAAGTTTACGCGGGGGCCTCTCCTACGAGCAGTACTTC.

This clonotype was recorded at least ten times. The V and J genes are TRBV27 and TRBJ1-1; weak D call: TRBD1 (6 bases). Trimming took 3 bases from V and 9 from J, leaving 20 bases between them. Per germline, CDR1 MNHEY and CDR2 SMNVEV (reference sequence). The CDR3 runs to 15 residues. CDR3 sequence: CASSFSAGGSPKAFF. The CDR3 coding sequence is TGTGCCAGCAGTTTCTCCGCGGGGGGCTCTCCGAAAGCTTTCTTT.

This clonotype was observed many times. One end of the junction does not line up with germline, which may come from a read error. This chain joins TRBV12-3 or TRBV12-4 and TRBJ2-4, with 7 nucleotides matching TRBD1. The CDR3 covers 15 residues. Here the CDR3 DNA reads TGTGCCAGCAGTTTACGACAGGGAAGTTCCGACATTAAGTACTTC. Translating it yields CASSLRQGSSDIKYF.

This clonotype was found a few times. The genes are TRBV2 and TRBJ1-2, with TRBD1 matching 8 bases. The V segment lost 3 bases and the J segment 4 bases; nucleotides outside the gene matches: 1. Per the germline V gene, CDR1 is SNHLY and CDR2 is FYNNEI. This CDR3 is built from 13 residues. CDR3 sequence reads: CASSDRGPYGYTF. CDR3 bases: TGTGCCAGCAGTGACAGGGGGCCCTATGGCTACACCTTC.